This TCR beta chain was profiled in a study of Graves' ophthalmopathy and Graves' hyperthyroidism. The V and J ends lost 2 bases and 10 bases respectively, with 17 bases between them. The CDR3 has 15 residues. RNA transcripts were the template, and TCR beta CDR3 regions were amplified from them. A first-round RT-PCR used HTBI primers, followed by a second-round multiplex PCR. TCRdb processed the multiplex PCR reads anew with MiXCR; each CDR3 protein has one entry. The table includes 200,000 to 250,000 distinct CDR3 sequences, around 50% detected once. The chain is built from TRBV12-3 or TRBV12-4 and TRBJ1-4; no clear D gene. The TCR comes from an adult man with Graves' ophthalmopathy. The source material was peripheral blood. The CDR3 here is CASSLNGRVSGKLFF. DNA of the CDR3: TGTGCCAGCAGTTTAAATGGGAGGGTTAGTGGAAAACTGTTTTTT.